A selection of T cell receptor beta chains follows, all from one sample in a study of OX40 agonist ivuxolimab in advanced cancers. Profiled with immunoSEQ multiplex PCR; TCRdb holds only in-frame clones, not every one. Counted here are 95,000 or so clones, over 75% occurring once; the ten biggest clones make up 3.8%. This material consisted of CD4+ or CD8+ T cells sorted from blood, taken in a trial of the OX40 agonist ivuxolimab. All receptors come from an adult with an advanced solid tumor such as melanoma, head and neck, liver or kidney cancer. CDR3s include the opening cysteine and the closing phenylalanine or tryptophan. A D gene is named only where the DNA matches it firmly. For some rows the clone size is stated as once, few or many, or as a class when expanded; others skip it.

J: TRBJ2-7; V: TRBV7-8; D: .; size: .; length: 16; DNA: TGTGCCAGCAGCTCAGGCAGGGGTGCGCGGTCCTACGAGCAGTACTTC; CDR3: CASSSGRGARSYEQYF
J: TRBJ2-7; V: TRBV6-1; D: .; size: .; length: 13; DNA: TGTGCCAGCATTAGCCCCCTCTCCTTCGAGCAGTACTTC; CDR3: CASISPLSFEQYF
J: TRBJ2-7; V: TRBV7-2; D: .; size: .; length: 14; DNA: TGTGCCAGCAGCACCGATTCTAGCGTCTACGAGCAGTACTTC; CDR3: CASSTDSSVYEQYF
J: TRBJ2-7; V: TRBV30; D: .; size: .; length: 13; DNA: TGTGCCTGGAGTGCGGGGAATTCCTACGAGCAGTACTTC; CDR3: CAWSAGNSYEQYF
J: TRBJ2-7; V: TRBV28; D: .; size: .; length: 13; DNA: TGTGCCAGCAGTATTAGCGTCTTCTACGAGCAGTACTTC; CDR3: CASSISVFYEQYF
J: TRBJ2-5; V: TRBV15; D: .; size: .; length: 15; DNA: TGTGCCACCAGCAGAGATGTCGGAGATCAAGAGACCCAGTACTTC; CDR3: CATSRDVGDQETQYF
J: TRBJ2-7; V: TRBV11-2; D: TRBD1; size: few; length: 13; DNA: TGTGCCAGCAGCTTCTCAGGGGGCGACGAGCAGTACTTC; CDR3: CASSFSGGDEQYF
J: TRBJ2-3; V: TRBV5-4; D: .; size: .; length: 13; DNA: TGTGCCAGCAGCTCGGACCCCACAGATACGCAGTATTTT; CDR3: CASSSDPTDTQYF
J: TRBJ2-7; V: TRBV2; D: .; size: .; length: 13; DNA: TGTGCCAGCAGTGAATCGTCAGGGAACGAGCAGTACTTC; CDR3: CASSESSGNEQYF
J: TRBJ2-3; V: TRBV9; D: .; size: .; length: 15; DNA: TGTGCCAGCAGCGTAGATGTCGGGAGCACAGATACGCAGTATTTT; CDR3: CASSVDVGSTDTQYF
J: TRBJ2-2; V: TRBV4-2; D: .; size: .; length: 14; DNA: TGTGCCAGCAGCCAAGATTCGGAGAGCGGGGAGCTGTTTTTT; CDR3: CASSQDSESGELFF
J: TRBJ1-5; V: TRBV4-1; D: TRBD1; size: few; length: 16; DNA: TGCGCCAGCAGCCCGACCCGACTGAGGGGGCCCCAGCCCCAGCATTTT; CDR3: CASSPTRLRGPQPQHF
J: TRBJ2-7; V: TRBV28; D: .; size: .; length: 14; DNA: TGTGCCAGCAGTCCCGGGACAACCGACTACGAGCAGTACTTC; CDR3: CASSPGTTDYEQYF
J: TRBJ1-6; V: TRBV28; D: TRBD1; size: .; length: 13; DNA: TGTGCCACCAACCGACAGGGTGGGTCACCCCTCCACTTT; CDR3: CATNRQGGSPLHF
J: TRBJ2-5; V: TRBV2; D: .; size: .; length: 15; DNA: TGTGCCAGCAGTGAAGAGAGGGGGGCGCGGGAGACCCAGTACTTC; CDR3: CASSEERGARETQYF
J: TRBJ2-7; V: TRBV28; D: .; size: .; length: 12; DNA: TGTGCCAGCTCGGGGGAAACCTACGAGCAGTACTTC; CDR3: CASSGETYEQYF
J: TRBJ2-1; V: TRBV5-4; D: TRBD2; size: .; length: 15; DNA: TGTGCCAGCAGCTTGCCTAGCGGGAGTAGGAATGAGCAGTTCTTC; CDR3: CASSLPSGSRNEQFF
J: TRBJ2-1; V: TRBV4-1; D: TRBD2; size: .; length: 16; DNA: TGCGCCAGCAGCCAAGAGGGGACTAGCGGGAGGAATGAGCAGTTCTTC; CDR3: CASSQEGTSGRNEQFF
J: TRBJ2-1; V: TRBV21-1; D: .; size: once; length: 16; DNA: TGTGCCAGCAGCAAAGAAGTGCCGGGGCAAAACAATGAGCAGTTCTTC; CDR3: CASSKEVPGQNNEQFF
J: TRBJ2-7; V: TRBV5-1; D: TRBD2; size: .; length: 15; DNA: TGCGCCAGCAGCTTGGGCGGGAGGGCCTCCTACGAGCAGTACTTC; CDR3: CASSLGGRASYEQYF
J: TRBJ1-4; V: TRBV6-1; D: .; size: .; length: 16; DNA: TGTGCCAGCAGTGCGTCTGGGGCAGGGGTACAGGAAAAACTGTTTTTT; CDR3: CASSASGAGVQEKLFF
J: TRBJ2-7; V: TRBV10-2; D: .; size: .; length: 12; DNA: TGCGCCAGCAGCACCTGGGACTACGAGCAGTACTTC; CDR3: CASSTWDYEQYF
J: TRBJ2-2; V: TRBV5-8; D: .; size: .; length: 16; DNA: TGTGCCAGCAGCCCCTCTTTAGCGGAGGGGATCGGGGAGCTGTTTTTT; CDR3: CASSPSLAEGIGELFF
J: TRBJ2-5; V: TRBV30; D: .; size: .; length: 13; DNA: TGTGCCTGGAGTCGGGGTCTTCAAGAGACCCAGTACTTC; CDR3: CAWSRGLQETQYF
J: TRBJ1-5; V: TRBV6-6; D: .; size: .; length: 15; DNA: TGTGCCAGCAGGGCAAGGGAGGGACGGGATCAGCCCCAGCATTTT; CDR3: CASRAREGRDQPQHF
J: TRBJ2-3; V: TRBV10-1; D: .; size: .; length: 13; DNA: TGCGCCAGCAGCCCACAGGTAGCAGATACGCAGTATTTT; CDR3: CASSPQVADTQYF
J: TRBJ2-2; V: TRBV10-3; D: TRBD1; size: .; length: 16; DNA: TGTGCCATCAGTTGGCCGGGACAGGGGGACACCGGGGAGCTGTTTTTT; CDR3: CAISWPGQGDTGELFF